This T cell receptor beta chain is drawn from a study of cytomegalovirus exposure and HLA in healthy donors. 60 Vbeta and 13 Jbeta primers were used in PCR. The protocol was immunoSEQ multiplex PCR, while the TCRdb copy is restricted to in-frame clones and leaves out a portion. The sample carries 170,000 or so clones, around four fifths recorded once. There are 15 residues in the CDR3. CDR1 is SGHVS and CDR2 is FNYEAQ in the germline V gene. V shed 3 bases, J shed 6 bases, and the junction held 7 bases outside the gene matches. Sequenced material: PBMCs. The V and J genes are TRBV7-6 and TRBJ2-1; 8 bases line up with TRBD1. The sequence came from a woman aged 45-65 years in good health and CMV-seropositive. The CDR3 here is CASSFGRGLGNEQFF. DNA for the CDR3: TGTGCCAGCAGCTTTGGCAGGGGGCTGGGCAATGAGCAGTTCTTC.